These 12 T cell receptor beta chains originate from one sample sequenced in a study of T cell responses to AZD1222 COVID-19 vaccine. The table came from immunoSEQ multiplex PCR; TCRdb's copy has only in-frame clones and leaves some out. The table shows about 110,000 clones, with 81% occurring only once. The source material was peripheral blood, sampled on day 0 of AZD1222 vaccination. The receptors come from an adult in good health.

The chain has TRBV20-1 and TRBJ2-5; 9 positions match TRBD2. CDR3 length: 13 residues. Trimming at V came to 3 bases and at J to 7 bases, leaving 6 bases not matched to a gene. Per germline, CDR1 DFQATT and CDR2 SNEGSKA (reference sequence). DNA of the CDR3: TGCAGTGCTAGTAGCGGGGGAGTGGGGACCCAGTACTTC. Protein product: CSASSGGVGTQYF.

V and J are TRBV6-5 and TRBJ2-2; 10 positions agree with TRBD1. CDR1 and CDR2 (germline): MNHEY, SVGAGI. CDR3 length equals 15 residues. Losses at the gene ends were 6 bases for V and 5 bases for J; bases not matched to a gene: 6. DNA of the CDR3: TGTGCCAGCAGAGGAAGACAGGGGGCAACCGGGGAGCTGTTTTTT. Amino acids: CASRGRQGATGELFF.

The chain uses TRBV4-3 and TRBJ2-7; the match to TRBD2 covers 12 bases. The junction had 2 bases not matched to a gene; V was cut back by 0 bases and J by 2 bases. The CDR3 length is 16 residues. Germline CDR1 LGHNA, CDR2 YSLEER. CDR3 region: CASSQDSSGGAYEQYF. The CDR3 nucleotides read TGCGCCAGCAGCCAAGACTCTAGCGGGGGGGCCTACGAGCAGTACTTC.

The chain uses TRBV6-2 or TRBV6-3 and TRBJ2-5, with a weak D call TRBD2 (6 bases). The CDR3 length is 16 residues. Between the trimmed V and J ends, which lost 0 bases and 4 bases, there was a span of 15 bases. The V gene's germline CDR1 is MNHEY and CDR2 SVGEGT. Written as DNA, the CDR3 is TGTGCCAGCAGTTACTCGAGCGGGTACGGAGTAGAGACCCAGTACTTC. Its protein is CASSYSSGYGVETQYF.

This clone appeared a single time. The chain recombines TRBV7-2 with TRBJ1-2; unclear D gene. The ends were cut back, 5 bases at V and 7 bases at J, with 20 bases in the middle. Germline CDR1 SGHTA, CDR2 FQGNSA. The CDR3 contains 15 residues. The CDR3 DNA is TGTGCCAGCAGCGTCAGTGCGGGATTAGGTCTTGGCTACACCTTC. As protein: CASSVSAGLGLGYTF.

In this sample, this clone turned up once. This chain joins TRBV20-1 and TRBJ1-2; D is unclear. Per the germline V gene, CDR1 is DFQATT and CDR2 is SNEGSKA (reference sequence). The ends were cut back, 3 bases at V and 8 bases at J, with 16 bases in the middle. The CDR3 totals 13 residues. CDR3 region: CSASISGIGGYTF. DNA for the CDR3: TGCAGTGCTAGTATATCGGGGATCGGAGGCTACACCTTC.

This clone was recorded a few times. CDR3 protein: CASSQSNEQFF. Written as DNA, the CDR3 is TGCGCCAGCAGCCAATCAAATGAGCAGTTCTTC. This chain connects TRBV4-3 to TRBJ2-1; D ambiguous. This CDR3 comprises 11 residues. Germline V gives CDR1 LGHNA, CDR2 YSLEER. Trimming stripped 2 bases from V and 7 bases from J, with 3 bases between.

The chain is built from TRBV7-2 and TRBJ1-4; D gene ambiguous. This CDR3 contains 14 residues. CDR1 and CDR2 (germline): SGHTA, FQGNSA. V gave up 4 bases and J gave up 10 bases, with 16 bases separating them. The CDR3 loop reads CASSSREQTGKLFF. The CDR3 nucleotides are TGTGCCAGCAGCTCCCGGGAGCAAACGGGAAAACTGTTTTTT.

The chain recombines TRBV3-1 (or the pseudogene TRBV3-2) with TRBJ2-7; TRBD2 might be the D (6 bases). Deletions cut 3 bases from V and 0 bases from J, with 15 bases between. CDR1 and CDR2 (germline): LGHDT, YNNKEL (reference sequence). The CDR3 extends over 16 amino acids. Written as DNA, the CDR3 is TGTGCCAGCAGCCAGCGAGCGGGCCACAACTCCTACGAGCAGTACTTC. This encodes CASSQRAGHNSYEQYF.

The chain carries TRBV5-1 and TRBJ1-2; D remains ambiguous. CDR1 and CDR2 from the germline V gene are SGHRS and YFSETQ. The CDR3 covers 14 residues. V shed 4 bases and J shed 0 bases, with 10 bases lying between them. The CDR3 sequence: CASSLGSANYGYTF. The CDR3 DNA reads TGCGCCAGCAGCCTCGGATCAGCTAACTATGGCTACACCTTC. Looking up the rest from reference TRBV5-1 and TRBJ1-2 gives the full variable domain: KAGVTQTPRYLIKTRGQQVTLSCSPISGHRSVSWYQQTPGQGLQFLFEYFSETQRNKGNFPGRFSGRQFSNSRSEMNVSTLELGDSALYLCASSLGSANYGYTFGSGTRLTVV.

The genes are TRBV28 and TRBJ1-4; D might be TRBD1 (5 bases). Germline CDR1 reads MDHEN; CDR2 reads SYDVKM. V shed 8 bases and J shed 7 bases, with 14 bases lying between them. There are 13 residues in the CDR3. CDR3 nucleotides: TGTGCCAGCTGTGCGGGGGGGACTGAAAAACTGTTTTTT. As protein: CASCAGGTEKLFF.

This chain uses TRBV7-9 with TRBJ2-2; D is tentatively TRBD1 or TRBD2 (6 bases each). This CDR3 comprises 13 residues. Deletions cut 3 bases from V and 7 bases from J, with 9 bases between. Germline lookup yields CDR1 SEHNR and CDR2 FQNEAQ (reference sequence). CDR3 DNA sequence: TGTGCCAGCAGCTTTAGGGGGGTCGGGGAGCTGTTTTTT. This translates into CASSFRGVGELFF.